This T cell receptor (beta chain) was captured in a study of shared T cell receptors in the human thymus. Assay: immunoSEQ multiplex PCR; the TCRdb copy retains only in-frame clones and omits some. The sample lists hundreds of thousands of clones, roughly 88% occurring once. The trim removed 2 bases at V and 0 bases at J, leaving 22 bases unmatched. Germline CDR1 MNHNS, CDR2 SASEGT. The length of the CDR3 is 24 residues. These sequences were also reported in another study, on human thymus T cells. This second report adds: Those donating were healthy Finnish infants in corrective surgery for congenital heart defects. Thymus tissue was removed during corrective cardiac surgery. Blood and thymic repertoires both appeared biased in V and J gene usage.

The chain uses TRBV6-1 and TRBJ2-1; 13 bases align to TRBD2. The sequence was obtained from a boy in the first two years of life with a congenital heart defect. Sequencing was performed on thymocytes. CDR3 protein: CASSESGGDSSGTSGTGSYNEQFF. CDR3 nucleotides: TGTGCCAGCAGTGAAAGTGGGGGAGACAGCTCCGGGACTAGCGGGACTGGCTCCTACAATGAGCAGTTCTTC.